The 16 T cell receptor beta chains listed next were all sequenced from one sample in a study of blood T cell repertoires in COVID-19. Profiled with immunoSEQ multiplex PCR; TCRdb holds only in-frame clones, not every one. The table has about 220,000 clones, 70% to 90% seen once. The sample was peripheral blood. Receptors originate from a man aged 35 to 55 with acute or convalescent COVID-19.

The gene calls are TRBV5-1 and TRBJ2-3, with unresolved D. The ends were cut back, 9 bases at V and 0 bases at J, with 5 bases in the middle. The germline V gene has CDR1 SGHRS and CDR2 YFSETQ. The CDR3 is 11 amino acids. The CDR3 region is CATRSTDTQYF. The CDR3 region has the DNA TGCGCCACGCGTAGCACAGATACGCAGTATTTT.

The genes are TRBV5-1 and TRBJ1-2, with TRBD1 matching over 7 bases. V lost 3 bases and J lost 6; bases outside the gene matches: 17. CDR3 length equals 17 residues. CDR1 and CDR2 (germline): SGHRS, YFSETQ. The chain's CDR3 is CASSSGANRGRGNGYTF. CDR3 bases: TGCGCCAGCAGCTCGGGTGCTAATAGGGGGCGCGGGAATGGCTACACCTTC.

The chain joins TRBV3-1 (or the pseudogene TRBV3-2) to TRBJ2-3; the match to TRBD1 covers 9 bases. CDR1 and CDR2 from the germline V gene are LGHDT and YNNKEL (reference sequence). The trim removed 6 bases at V and 0 bases at J, leaving 13 bases unmatched. This CDR3 has 18 amino acids. The CDR3 sequence: CASSQDRGARRSTDTQYF. Here the CDR3 DNA reads TGTGCCAGCAGTCAGGACAGGGGCGCCCGACGTAGCACAGATACGCAGTATTTT.

The chain links TRBV5-5 to TRBJ1-4; tentatively, D is TRBD1 (5 bases). V was pared by 1 base and J by 8 bases, with 9 bases between. Germline values: CDR1 SGHKS, CDR2 YYEKEE (reference sequence). The CDR3 consists of 13 residues. CDR3 residues: CASSLQEGEKLFF. The CDR3 nucleotides read TGTGCCAGCAGCTTGCAGGAGGGGGAAAAACTGTTTTTT.

The rearrangement links TRBV11-2 to TRBJ1-5, with a tentative D call TRBD1 (5 bases). The CDR3 consists of 15 residues. CDR1 SGHAT and CDR2 FQNNGV come from the germline V gene. The V gene lost 6 bases and the J gene lost 4 bases, with 16 bases spanning the gap. The CDR3 DNA sequence: TGTGCCAGCAGTACGACAGCGCGCTATAATCAGCCCCAGCATTTT. Translating gives CASSTTARYNQPQHF.

This chain connects TRBV3-1 (or the pseudogene TRBV3-2) to TRBJ1-1; 10 bases map to TRBD1. J gave up 6 bases and V 1 base, and 5 bases lay outside the gene matches. Germline lookup yields CDR1 LGHDT and CDR2 YNNKEL (reference sequence). This CDR3 is built from 15 residues. CDR3 DNA sequence: TGTGCCAGCAGCCAAGTGGGGACAGGGGAATCTGAAGCTTTCTTT. Its protein product is CASSQVGTGESEAFF.

The rearrangement uses TRBV6-2 or TRBV6-3 and TRBJ2-1, with TRBD2 matching over 8 bases. The CDR3 is made up of 15 amino acids. V gave up 4 bases and J gave up 4 bases; unmatched junction bases: 6. Germline-derived CDR1 and CDR2 are MNHEY and SVGEGT. This chain's CDR3 is CASSSAGVGYNEQFF. The CDR3 coding sequence is TGTGCCAGCAGTTCAGCGGGAGTGGGGTACAATGAGCAGTTCTTC.

The V and J genes are TRBV27 and TRBJ2-7; 12 bases are a match to TRBD2. The junction had 6 bases not matched to a gene; V was cut back by 5 bases and J by 4 bases. This CDR3 spans 15 amino acids. The germline CDR1 and CDR2 sequences are MNHEY and SMNVEV (reference sequence). DNA for the CDR3: TGTGCCAGCAGTCCCATCCTAGCGGGAGGGTACGAGCAGTACTTC. Its translation is CASSPILAGGYEQYF.

Worth noting for this clone: This sample also contains other DNA sequences that code for the same CDR3. The genes are TRBV18 and TRBJ1-3; maybe TRBD1 (5 bases). The CDR3 contains 16 residues. The germline CDR1 and CDR2 sequences are KGHSH and LQKENI. The ends were cut back, 1 base at V and 4 bases at J, with 14 bases in the middle. In DNA, the CDR3 is TGTGCCAGCTCACCACGGGAGGGGTCGGCCGGAAACACCATATATTTT. It is translated as CASSPREGSAGNTIYF.

CDR3 DNA: TGTGCCAGCAGTATCAGAAGATCGGAGCAGTTCTTC. It is translated as CASSIRRSEQFF. This sequence joins TRBV3-1 (or the pseudogene TRBV3-2) and TRBJ2-1; no reliable D call. The CDR3 spans 12 residues. The V end lost 6 bases, the J end lost 10 bases, and 13 bases lay between the germline ends. Germline V gene lookup returns CDR1 LGHDT and CDR2 YNNKEL (reference sequence).

The chain links TRBV6-1 to TRBJ1-1; D unclear. The CDR3 sequence is 14 residues long. With 1 base removed from V and 3 bases from J, the gap between germline ends came to 9 bases. Germline V lookup: CDR1 MNHNS, CDR2 SASEGT. The CDR3 here is CASSEVGEDTEAFF. DNA for the CDR3: TGTGCCAGCAGTGAAGTAGGAGAGGACACTGAAGCTTTCTTT.

CDR3 sequence reads: CASSLGDISSYNEQFF. The CDR3 DNA follows: TGTGCCAGCAGCTTAGGGGACATTAGCTCCTACAATGAGCAGTTCTTC. The chain is built from TRBV11-2 and TRBJ2-1; D might be TRBD1 (6 bases). V lost 1 base and J 0 bases, leaving 10 bases between the germline ends. The CDR3 runs 16 residues. CDR1 and CDR2 (germline): SGHAT, FQNNGV. Full variable domain (missing parts from reference TRBV11-2 and TRBJ2-1): EAGVAQSPRYKIIEKRQSVAFWCNPISGHATLYWYQQILGQGPKLLIQFQNNGVVDDSQLPKDRFSAERLKGVDSTLKIQPAKLEDSAVYLCASSLGDISSYNEQFFGPGTRLTVL.

The genes are TRBV5-1 and TRBJ2-2, with D possibly being TRBD1 (5 bases). The germline V gene has CDR1 SGHRS and CDR2 YFSETQ. This CDR3 region has 16 residues. The germline V and J ends were trimmed by 2 bases and 5 bases, with 16 bases remaining between them. The CDR3, as DNA: TGCGCCAGCAGCTTTACCGGTGACCACAGGACCGGGGAGCTGTTTTTT. It translates to CASSFTGDHRTGELFF. The whole variable domain, remainder taken from reference TRBV5-1 and TRBJ2-2, is KAGVTQTPRYLIKTRGQQVTLSCSPISGHRSVSWYQQTPGQGLQFLFEYFSETQRNKGNFPGRFSGRQFSNSRSEMNVSTLELGDSALYLCASSFTGDHRTGELFFGEGSRLTVL.

In the case of this clone: At one boundary the junction diverges from the germline segment, which might be a read error. This chain connects TRBV2 to TRBJ1-2; 11 nucleotides match TRBD1. From germline, CDR1 is SNHLY and CDR2 FYNNEI. The CDR3 consists of 16 residues. The CDR3, as DNA: TGTGCCAGCAGCGAAGCGCCGGGACAGGGGGTCTATGGCTACACCTTC. This gives the protein CASSEAPGQGVYGYTF.

This chain uses TRBV7-2 with TRBJ2-3; D not resolved. The CDR3 has 13 residues. Per germline, CDR1 SGHTA and CDR2 FQGNSA. V lost 1 base and J lost 5, with 7 bases in between. CDR3 protein: CASSLERKDTQYF. The CDR3 nucleotides read TGTGCCAGCAGCTTAGAGAGGAAAGATACGCAGTATTTT. The entire variable domain, with the rest obtained from reference TRBV7-2 and TRBJ2-3, is as follows: GAGVSQSPSNKVTEKGKDVELRCDPISGHTALYWYRQSLGQGLEFLIYFQGNSAPDKSGLPSDRFSAERTGGSVSTLTIQRTQQEDSAVYLCASSLERKDTQYFGPGTRLTVL.

V gene TRBV27 combines with J gene TRBJ2-2; maybe TRBD1 (5 bases). Per the germline V gene, CDR1 is MNHEY and CDR2 is SMNVEV (reference sequence). Trimming stripped 10 bases from V and 2 bases from J, with 17 bases between. This CDR3 has 15 amino acids. CDR3 DNA: TGTGCCATCCCTCTTGACAGTTACAACACCGGGGAGCTGTTTTTT. Protein product: CAIPLDSYNTGELFF.